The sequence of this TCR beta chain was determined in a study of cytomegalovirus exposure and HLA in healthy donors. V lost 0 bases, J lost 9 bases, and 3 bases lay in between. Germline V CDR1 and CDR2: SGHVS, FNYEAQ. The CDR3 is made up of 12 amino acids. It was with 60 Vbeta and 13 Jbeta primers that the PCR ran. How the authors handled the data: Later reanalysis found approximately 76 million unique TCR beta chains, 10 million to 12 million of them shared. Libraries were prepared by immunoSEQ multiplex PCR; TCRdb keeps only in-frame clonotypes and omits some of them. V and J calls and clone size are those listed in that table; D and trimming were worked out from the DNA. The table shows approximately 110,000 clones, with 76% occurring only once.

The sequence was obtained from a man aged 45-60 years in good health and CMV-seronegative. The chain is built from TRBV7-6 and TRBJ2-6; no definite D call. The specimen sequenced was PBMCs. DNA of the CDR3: TGTGCCAGCAGCTTAGCTAACAACGTCCTGACTTTC. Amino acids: CASSLANNVLTF.